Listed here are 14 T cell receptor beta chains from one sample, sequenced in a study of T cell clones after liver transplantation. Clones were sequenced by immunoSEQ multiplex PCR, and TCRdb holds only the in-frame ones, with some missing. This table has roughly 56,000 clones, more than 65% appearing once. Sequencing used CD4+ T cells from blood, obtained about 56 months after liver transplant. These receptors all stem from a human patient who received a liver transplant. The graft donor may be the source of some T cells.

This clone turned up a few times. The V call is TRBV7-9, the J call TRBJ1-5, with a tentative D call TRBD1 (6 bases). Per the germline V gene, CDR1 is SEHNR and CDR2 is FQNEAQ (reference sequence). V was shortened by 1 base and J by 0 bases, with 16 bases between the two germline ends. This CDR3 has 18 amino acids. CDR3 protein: CASSLVGIRGYSNQPQHF. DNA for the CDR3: TGTGCCAGCAGCTTAGTAGGTATCAGGGGTTATAGCAATCAGCCCCAGCATTTT.

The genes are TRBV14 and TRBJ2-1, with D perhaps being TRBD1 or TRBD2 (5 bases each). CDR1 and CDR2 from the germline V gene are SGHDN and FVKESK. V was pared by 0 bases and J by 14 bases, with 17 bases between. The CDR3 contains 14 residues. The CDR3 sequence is CASSQELLLGTEFF. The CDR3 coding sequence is TGTGCCAGCAGCCAAGAGCTATTGTTGGGGACGGAGTTCTTC.

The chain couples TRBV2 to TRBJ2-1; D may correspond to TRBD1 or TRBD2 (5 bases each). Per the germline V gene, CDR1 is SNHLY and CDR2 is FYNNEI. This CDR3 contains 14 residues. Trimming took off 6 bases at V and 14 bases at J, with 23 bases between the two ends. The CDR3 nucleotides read TGTGCCAGCAGACAGACCTCAGGGCGGCCGAGGGAGTTCTTC. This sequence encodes CASRQTSGRPREFF.

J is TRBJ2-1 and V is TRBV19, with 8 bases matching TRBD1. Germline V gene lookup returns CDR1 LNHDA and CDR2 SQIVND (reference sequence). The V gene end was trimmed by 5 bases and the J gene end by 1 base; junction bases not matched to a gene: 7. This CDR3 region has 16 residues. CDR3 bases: TGTGCCAGTAGTCCGCTCGGGACAGGATCCTACAATGAGCAGTTCTTC. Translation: CASSPLGTGSYNEQFF.

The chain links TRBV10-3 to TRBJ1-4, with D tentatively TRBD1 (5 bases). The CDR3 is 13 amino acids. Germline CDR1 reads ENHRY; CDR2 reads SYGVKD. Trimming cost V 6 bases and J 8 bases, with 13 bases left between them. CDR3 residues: CAISGDPEEKLFF. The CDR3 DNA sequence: TGTGCCATCAGCGGGGACCCAGAAGAAAAACTGTTTTTT.

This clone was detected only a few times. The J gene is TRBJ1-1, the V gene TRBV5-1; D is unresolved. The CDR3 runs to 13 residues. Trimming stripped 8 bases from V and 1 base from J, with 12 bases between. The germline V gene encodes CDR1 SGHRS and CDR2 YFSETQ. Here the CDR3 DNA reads TGCGCCAGTAACAGTGGCCAGAACACTGAAGCTTTCTTT. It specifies CASNSGQNTEAFF.

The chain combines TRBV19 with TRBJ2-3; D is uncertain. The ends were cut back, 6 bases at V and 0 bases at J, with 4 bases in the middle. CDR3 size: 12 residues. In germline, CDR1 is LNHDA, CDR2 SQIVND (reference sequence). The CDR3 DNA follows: TGTGCCAGTAGACAGAGCACAGATACGCAGTATTTT. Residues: CASRQSTDTQYF.

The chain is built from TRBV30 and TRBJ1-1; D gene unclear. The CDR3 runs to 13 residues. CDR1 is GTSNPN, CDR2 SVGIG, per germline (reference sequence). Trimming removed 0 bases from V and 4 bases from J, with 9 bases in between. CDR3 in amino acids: CAWSVERITEAFF. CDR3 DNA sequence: TGTGCCTGGAGTGTAGAGAGGATCACTGAAGCTTTCTTT. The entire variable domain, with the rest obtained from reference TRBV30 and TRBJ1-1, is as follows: SQTIHQWPATLVQPVGSPLSLECTVEGTSNPNLYWYRQAAGRGLQLLFYSVGIGQISSEVPQNLSASRPQDRQFILSSKKLLLSDSGFYLCAWSVERITEAFFGQGTRLTVV.

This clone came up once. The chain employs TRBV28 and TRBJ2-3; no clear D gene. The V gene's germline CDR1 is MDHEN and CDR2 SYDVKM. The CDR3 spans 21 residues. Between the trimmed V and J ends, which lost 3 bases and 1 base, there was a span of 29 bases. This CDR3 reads CASSFSWAPELEGVGTDTQYF. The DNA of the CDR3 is TGTGCCAGCAGTTTCTCTTGGGCCCCTGAATTGGAAGGTGTGGGCACAGATACGCAGTATTTT.

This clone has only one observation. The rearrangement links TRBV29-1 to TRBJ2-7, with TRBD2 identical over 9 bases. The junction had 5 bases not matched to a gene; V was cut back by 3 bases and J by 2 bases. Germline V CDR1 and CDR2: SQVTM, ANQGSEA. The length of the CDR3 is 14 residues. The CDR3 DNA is TGCAGCGTTGACGGGTTAGCGGGGGCCTACGAGCAGTACTTC. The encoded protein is CSVDGLAGAYEQYF.

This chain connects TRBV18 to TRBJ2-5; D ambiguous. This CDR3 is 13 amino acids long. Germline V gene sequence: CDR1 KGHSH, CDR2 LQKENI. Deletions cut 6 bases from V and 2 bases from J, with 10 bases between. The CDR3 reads CASSGQLQETQYF. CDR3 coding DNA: TGTGCCAGCTCCGGGCAGTTACAAGAGACCCAGTACTTC.

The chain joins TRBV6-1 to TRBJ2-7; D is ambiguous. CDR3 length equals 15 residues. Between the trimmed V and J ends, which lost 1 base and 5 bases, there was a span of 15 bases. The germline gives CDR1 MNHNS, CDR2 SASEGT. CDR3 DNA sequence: TGTGCCAGCAGTGAAGGTTGGGCCGGTACCAACGAGCAGTACTTC. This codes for CASSEGWAGTNEQYF.

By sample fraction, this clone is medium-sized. Here the CDR3 DNA reads TGTGCCAGCAGTTACACGGGACAGGGCTCTGGAAACACCATATATTTT. Its protein is CASSYTGQGSGNTIYF. The chain couples TRBV6-5 to TRBJ1-3, with TRBD1 matching over 9 bases. CDR1 MNHEY and CDR2 SVGAGI come from the germline V gene. The CDR3 consists of 16 residues. The J segment lost 0 bases and the V segment lost 2 bases, leaving 2 bases of the junction unmatched.

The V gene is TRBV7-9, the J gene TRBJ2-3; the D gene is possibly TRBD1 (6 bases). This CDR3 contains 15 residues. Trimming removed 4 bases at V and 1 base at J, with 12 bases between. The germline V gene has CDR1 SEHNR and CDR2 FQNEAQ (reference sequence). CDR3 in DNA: TGTGCCAGCAGCTCAGGGGCAGGTGGCACAGATACGCAGTATTTT. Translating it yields CASSSGAGGTDTQYF.